A single T cell receptor (beta chain) is shown here with its context. Germline values: CDR1 MGHRA, CDR2 YSYEKL. There are 13 residues in the CDR3. Trimming cost V 1 base and J 3 bases, with 7 bases left between them. Source study methods: Researchers report that nucleated cell counts were estimated from reference gene primer amplification. The protocol was immunoSEQ multiplex PCR, while the TCRdb copy is restricted to in-frame clones and leaves out a portion. The DNA gave D and trimming, while V, J and clone size come from that table. The sample includes around 80,000 clones, 70% to 80% of them seen just once. The sample belongs to a study of blood T cell repertoires in COVID-19. Looking at the study overall: Samples came from the United States, Italy and Spain, spanning acute and convalescent COVID-19. The cDNA or gDNA used as material had been derived from T cells, B-cell-depleted T cells, or PBMCs.

Input material: peripheral blood. The V call is TRBV4-1, the J call TRBJ2-7; possible D gene TRBD1, 6 bases. The sequence was obtained from a man between 50 and 59 years old with active or convalescent COVID-19. This chain's CDR3 is CASSQARGYEQYF. Written as DNA, the CDR3 is TGCGCCAGCAGCCAAGCCAGGGGCTACGAGCAGTACTTC.